The 31 T cell receptor beta chains in this list originate from one sample, sequenced in a study of blood T cell repertoires in COVID-19. The repertoire was sequenced with immunoSEQ multiplex PCR; TCRdb's copy has only in-frame clones and lacks some. The table has approximately 50,000 clones, about 76% seen once. Sequenced material: peripheral blood. These receptors were collected from a man in his sixties or seventies with active or convalescent COVID-19.

This clone came up once. CDR3 in amino acids: CAVLLGRHNEQFF. The CDR3 bases are TGTGCCGTTCTTTTGGGCCGCCACAATGAGCAGTTCTTC. V usage is TRBV21-1 and J usage is TRBJ2-1; TRBD1 is taken as the D call from the table, unchecked against the DNA. TRBV21-1 is described as a pseudogene. This CDR3 spans 13 amino acids.

The chain is built from TRBV5-1 and TRBJ2-2; D might be TRBD1 (5 bases). The CDR3 has 12 amino acids. Germline assignment: CDR1 SGHRS and CDR2 YFSETQ. For the CDR3, the DNA is TGCGGCCCGAGGACACAGGCTGGGGAGCTGTTTTTT. It codes for CGPRTQAGELFF.

The table lists this clone with a count of one. The J gene is TRBJ1-1, the V gene TRBV28; 12 bases align to TRBD1. This CDR3 region has 16 residues. Germline CDR1 and CDR2: MDHEN and SYDVKM. V gave up 5 bases and J gave up 5 bases; unmatched junction bases: 9. For the CDR3, the DNA is TGTGCCAGCAGTCCCGGGACAGGGGGCGCGAGGACTGAAGCTTTCTTT. Amino acid sequence: CASSPGTGGARTEAFF.

The genes are TRBV19 and TRBJ2-1, with 10 positions matching TRBD2. Looked up from germline, CDR1 is LNHDA and CDR2 is SQIVND (reference sequence). Germline trimming cut 7 bases from V and 7 bases from J; bases unmatched to any gene: 10. The CDR3 sequence is 15 residues long. The CDR3 reads CASNHLASGRNEQFF. In nucleotides, the CDR3 is TGTGCCAGTAACCATCTGGCTAGCGGGAGAAATGAGCAGTTCTTC.

The chain couples TRBV19 to TRBJ1-3; 8 bases are a match to TRBD1. The J segment lost 4 bases and the V segment lost 3 bases, leaving 14 bases of the junction unmatched. The CDR3 has 18 amino acids. The germline V gene encodes CDR1 LNHDA and CDR2 SQIVND (reference sequence). CDR3 bases: TGTGCCAGTAGTATCACAGGACAGGGCTCTTCGGGAGGAAACACCATATATTTT. As protein: CASSITGQGSSGGNTIYF. Full variable domain (missing parts from reference TRBV19 and TRBJ1-3): DGGITQSPKYLFRKEGQNVTLSCEQNLNHDAMYWYRQDPGQGLRLIYYSQIVNDFQKGDIAEGYSVSREKKESFPLTVTSAQKNPTAFYLCASSITGQGSSGGNTIYFGEGSWLTVV.

The V call is TRBV9, the J call TRBJ2-3, with D perhaps TRBD2 (5 bases). V shed 4 bases and J shed 1 base, with 13 bases lying between them. This CDR3 is built from 15 residues. In germline, CDR1 is SGDLS, CDR2 YYNGEE. The CDR3 coding sequence is TGTGCCAGCAGCCTACGGGGTTCGGGCACAGATACGCAGTATTTT. This translates into CASSLRGSGTDTQYF.

The gene calls are TRBV7-2 and TRBJ2-1; perhaps TRBD2 as D (6 bases). Trimming took off 3 bases at V and 3 bases at J, with 15 bases between the two ends. From germline, CDR1 is SGHTA and CDR2 FQGNSA. The CDR3 length is 16 residues. The CDR3: CASSFAGGNYYNEQFF. CDR3 nucleotide sequence: TGTGCCAGCAGCTTTGCCGGGGGAAACTACTACAATGAGCAGTTCTTC. The variable domain in full, with the rest retrieved from reference TRBV7-2 and TRBJ2-1, is GAGVSQSPSNKVTEKGKDVELRCDPISGHTALYWYRQSLGQGLEFLIYFQGNSAPDKSGLPSDRFSAERTGGSVSTLTIQRTQQEDSAVYLCASSFAGGNYYNEQFFGPGTRLTVL.

This sequence joins TRBV2 and TRBJ1-4; weak D call: TRBD1 (5 bases). V gave up 7 bases and J gave up 0 bases, with 9 bases separating them. The CDR3 has 14 residues. The germline gives CDR1 SNHLY, CDR2 FYNNEI. The chain's CDR3 is CASKGAATNEKLFF. The DNA of the CDR3 is TGTGCCAGCAAAGGGGCAGCAACTAATGAAAAACTGTTTTTT.

The V call is TRBV5-1, the J call TRBJ2-7; TRBD2 matches 11 bases. J was trimmed by 2 bases and V by 2 bases; bases with no gene match: 6. Germline CDR1 SGHRS, CDR2 YFSETQ. This CDR3 has 16 amino acids. CDR3 residues: CASSFQTSGVPYEQYF. The CDR3 DNA reads TGCGCCAGCAGCTTTCAGACTAGCGGGGTTCCCTACGAGCAGTACTTC.

This chain joins TRBV5-6 and TRBJ1-1; D is unresolved. The V gene lost 4 bases and the J gene lost 0 bases, with 10 bases spanning the gap. The CDR3 is made up of 14 amino acids. Germline V gene sequence: CDR1 SGHDT, CDR2 YYEEEE. As DNA, the CDR3 is TGTGCCAGCAGCCCGGCGGGGATGAACACTGAAGCTTTCTTT. Translated: CASSPAGMNTEAFF.

J is TRBJ1-2 and V is TRBV27; tentative D call: TRBD1 (5 bases). The CDR3 sequence is 13 residues long. V dropped 5 bases and J dropped 4 bases, with 11 bases sitting between them. The germline gives CDR1 MNHEY, CDR2 SMNVEV (reference sequence). The chain's CDR3 is CASSPRGSYGYTF. The CDR3 nucleotides read TGTGCCAGCAGTCCCCGGGGGTCCTATGGCTACACCTTC.

The J gene is TRBJ2-2, the V gene TRBV7-3; D gene ambiguous. V gave up 3 bases and J gave up 0 bases, with 14 bases separating them. The CDR3 contains 17 residues. Germline V gene data show CDR1 as SGHTA and CDR2 as FQGTGA. The CDR3 coding sequence is TGTGCCAGCAGCTTGAATCACGGAACAGCGAACACCGGGGAGCTGTTTTTT. It encodes CASSLNHGTANTGELFF.

The chain uses TRBV30 and TRBJ2-6; weak D call: TRBD2 (7 bases). Germline CDR1 reads GTSNPN; CDR2 reads SVGIG (reference sequence). V gave up 2 bases and J gave up 0 bases, with 17 bases separating them. This CDR3 has 18 residues. CDR3 in amino acids: CAWSQTGGLGSGANVLTF. The CDR3, as DNA: TGTGCCTGGAGTCAGACGGGGGGCCTTGGCTCTGGGGCCAACGTCCTGACTTTC. The variable domain in full, completed from reference TRBV30 and TRBJ2-6, reads SQTIHQWPATLVQPVGSPLSLECTVEGTSNPNLYWYRQAAGRGLQLLFYSVGIGQISSEVPQNLSASRPQDRQFILSSKKLLLSDSGFYLCAWSQTGGLGSGANVLTFGAGSRLTVL.

This clone has just one count. This rearrangement joins TRBV24-1 to TRBJ2-5, with 10 nucleotides matching TRBD1. Germline V gene sequence: CDR1 KGHDR, CDR2 SFDVKD. The CDR3 has 14 residues. V gave up 8 bases and J gave up 0 bases; unmatched junction bases: 2. The CDR3 reads CATTGTGDQETQYF. The DNA for the CDR3 is TGTGCCACCACAGGGACAGGGGACCAAGAGACCCAGTACTTC.

The chain couples TRBV10-3 to TRBJ2-5; D unresolved. The CDR3 runs 15 residues. Trimming left V 4 bases short and J 2 bases short, with 14 bases between. Germline V lookup: CDR1 ENHRY, CDR2 SYGVKD. This chain's CDR3 is CAISGGVSLQETQYF. The CDR3 nucleotides read TGTGCCATCAGTGGAGGTGTCAGCCTTCAAGAGACCCAGTACTTC.

The chain carries TRBV6-6 and TRBJ1-5, with TRBD1 matching 8 bases. The CDR3 is made up of 16 amino acids. Germline loops: CDR1 MNHNY, CDR2 SVGAGI (reference sequence). V lost 2 bases and J lost 5; bases outside the gene matches: 8. The CDR3 protein is CASSYLGQGGDQPQHF. The CDR3 DNA follows: TGTGCCAGCAGTTACCTTGGACAGGGAGGCGATCAGCCCCAGCATTTT.

V usage is TRBV27 and J usage is TRBJ1-4; 9 nucleotides agree with TRBD1. The V segment lost 5 bases and the J segment 1 base; nucleotides outside the gene matches: 5. CDR1 is MNHEY and CDR2 is SMNVEV in the germline V gene (reference sequence). The CDR3 is 16 residues long. Written as DNA, the CDR3 is TGTGCCAGCAGTATAGGGACAGGGCTAACTAATGAAAAACTGTTTTTT. This gives the protein CASSIGTGLTNEKLFF.

The V call is TRBV11-2, the J call TRBJ1-1, with 9 bases lining up with TRBD1. The CDR3 contains 16 residues. Germline lookup yields CDR1 SGHAT and CDR2 FQNNGV. With 3 bases clipped from V and 0 bases from J, the junction kept 5 bases outside the gene matches. In DNA form, the CDR3 reads TGTGCCAGCAGCTTCGCCGGGACAGGGATGAACACTGAAGCTTTCTTT. Translated: CASSFAGTGMNTEAFF.

The gene calls are TRBV7-8 and TRBJ2-1; D gene ambiguous. With 3 bases removed from V and 6 bases from J, the gap between germline ends came to 9 bases. The CDR3 loop spans 13 amino acids. Germline V gene lookup returns CDR1 SGHVS and CDR2 FQNEAQ. The CDR3 nucleotides are TGTGCCAGCAGCTTCGCCACTCGCAATGAGCAGTTCTTC. It specifies CASSFATRNEQFF.

This sequence joins TRBV28 and TRBJ2-2, with 11 bases matching TRBD1. This CDR3 spans 18 amino acids. The ends lost 4 bases at V and 4 bases at J; junction bases unmatched: 11. Germline CDR1 is MDHEN and CDR2 is SYDVKM. The DNA of the CDR3 is TGTGCCAGCAGTTCCTTTAGGGGGGACAGGGGGGGCACCGGGGAGCTGTTTTTT. Translating it yields CASSSFRGDRGGTGELFF. Combining the CDR3 with reference TRBV28 and TRBJ2-2 gives the whole variable domain DVKVTQSSRYLVKRTGEKVFLECVQDMDHENMFWYRQDPGLGLRLIYFSYDVKMKEKGDIPEGYSVSREKKERFSLILESASTNQTSMYLCASSSFRGDRGGTGELFFGEGSRLTVL.

The J gene is TRBJ2-1, the V gene TRBV14, with 7 bases fitting TRBD2. The length of the CDR3 is 13 residues. Germline V gene sequence: CDR1 SGHDN, CDR2 FVKESK. J lost 9 bases, V lost 5 bases, and 7 bases had no gene match. The CDR3 DNA follows: TGTGCCAGCAGCTCTCAAATAGCGGGTGAGCAGTTCTTC. It encodes CASSSQIAGEQFF.

The genes are TRBV5-1 and TRBJ2-5; possibly TRBD1 for D (5 bases). Looked up from germline, CDR1 is SGHRS and CDR2 is YFSETQ. The V end lost 0 bases, the J end lost 1 base, and 7 bases lay between the germline ends. The CDR3 extends over 14 amino acids. DNA of the CDR3: TGCGCCAGCAGCTTGGGGGGCCTCCAAGAGACCCAGTACTTC. This encodes CASSLGGLQETQYF.

The chain employs TRBV19 and TRBJ2-7; 11 positions agree with TRBD2. CDR3 length: 14 amino acids. Germline V CDR1 and CDR2: LNHDA, SQIVND (reference sequence). V lost 2 bases and J lost 12; bases outside the gene matches: 9. CDR3 nucleotide sequence: TGTGCCAGTAGTATACCGGGACTAGCGGCCACACGGTACTTC. This translates into CASSIPGLAATRYF. Complete variable domain (other parts from reference TRBV19 and TRBJ2-7): DGGITQSPKYLFRKEGQNVTLSCEQNLNHDAMYWYRQDPGQGLRLIYYSQIVNDFQKGDIAEGYSVSREKKESFPLTVTSAQKNPTAFYLCASSIPGLAATRYFGPGTRLTVT.

This clone has just one count. The chain employs TRBV14 and TRBJ1-1; possibly TRBD1 for D (5 bases). Germline lookup yields CDR1 SGHDN and CDR2 FVKESK. V lost 5 bases, J lost 2 bases, and 12 bases lay in between. This CDR3 spans 14 amino acids. CDR3 loop: CASSLQAINTEAFF. The CDR3 coding sequence is TGTGCCAGCAGCTTACAGGCCATCAACACTGAAGCTTTCTTT.

This chain connects TRBV5-6 to TRBJ2-2; 9 nucleotides align to TRBD1. In germline, CDR1 is SGHDT, CDR2 YYEEEE. CDR3 length: 15 amino acids. Unmatched junction bases numbered 5, after V lost 4 bases and J lost 4 bases. This CDR3 reads CASSAGTGITGELFF. CDR3 DNA sequence: TGTGCCAGCAGCGCCGGGACAGGGATCACCGGGGAGCTGTTTTTT. Full variable domain (rest looked up from reference TRBV5-6 and TRBJ2-2): DAGVTQSPTHLIKTRGQQVTLRCSPKSGHDTVSWYQQALGQGPQFIFQYYEEEERQRGNFPDRFSGHQFPNYSSELNVNALLLGDSALYLCASSAGTGITGELFFGEGSRLTVL.

The chain is built from TRBV3-1 (or the pseudogene TRBV3-2) and TRBJ1-2, with a tentative D call TRBD1 (6 bases). From germline, CDR1 is LGHDT and CDR2 YNNKEL (reference sequence). V lost 2 bases, J lost 8 bases, and 9 bases lay in between. The CDR3 totals 12 residues. This chain's CDR3 is CASSQNRDGYTF. The CDR3 DNA is TGTGCCAGCAGCCAAAACAGGGACGGCTACACCTTC.

This clone has just a few counts. The gene calls are TRBV6-2 or TRBV6-3 and TRBJ2-1, with a tentative D call TRBD1 (7 bases). The CDR3 totals 15 residues. Germline lookup yields CDR1 MNHEY and CDR2 SVGEGT. V lost 2 bases and J 8 bases, leaving 16 bases between the germline ends. The CDR3 sequence is CASSYTAGQRDEQFF. The CDR3 region has the DNA TGTGCCAGCAGTTACACCGCGGGACAGAGAGATGAGCAGTTCTTC.

For the CDR3, the DNA is TGTGCCAGCAGCGTTGGGCATCTAGCGGGAGGGGGGACTTACAATGAGCAGTTCTTC. This translates into CASSVGHLAGGGTYNEQFF. This rearrangement joins TRBV9 to TRBJ2-1, with TRBD2 matching 12 bases. Trimming removed 2 bases from V and 4 bases from J; junction bases left unmatched: 13. Germline assignment: CDR1 SGDLS and CDR2 YYNGEE. CDR3 length equals 19 residues.

In this sample, this clone turned up a few times. The chain is built from TRBV7-3 and TRBJ2-2; the D is unclear. The V and J ends lost 5 bases and 5 bases respectively, with 12 bases between them. The germline gives CDR1 SGHTA, CDR2 FQGTGA. The CDR3 loop spans 14 amino acids. This CDR3 reads CASSLSRSTGELFF. The DNA of the CDR3 is TGTGCCAGCAGCCTCTCTCGTTCGACCGGGGAGCTGTTTTTT.

The CDR3 DNA is TGTGCCAGCAGCTTAATCCTAGGGGGAGCAGATACGCAGTATTTT. Protein product: CASSLILGGADTQYF. The chain links TRBV7-2 to TRBJ2-3, with a possible D match to TRBD1 (6 bases). The CDR3 contains 15 residues. Trimming stripped 2 bases from V and 4 bases from J, with 13 bases between. CDR1 and CDR2 (germline): SGHTA, FQGNSA. The variable domain in full, completed from reference TRBV7-2 and TRBJ2-3, reads GAGVSQSPSNKVTEKGKDVELRCDPISGHTALYWYRQSLGQGLEFLIYFQGNSAPDKSGLPSDRFSAERTGGSVSTLTIQRTQQEDSAVYLCASSLILGGADTQYFGPGTRLTVL.

The genes are TRBV10-1 and TRBJ1-2; no firm D call. Between the trimmed V and J ends, which lost 2 bases and 4 bases, there was a span of 11 bases. Germline V lookup: CDR1 WNHNN, CDR2 SYGVQD (reference sequence). The CDR3 is made up of 14 amino acids. CDR3 sequence: CASSEEGPGYGYTF. In nucleotides, the CDR3 is TGCGCCAGCAGTGAGGAGGGCCCGGGCTATGGCTACACCTTC.